This TCR beta chain was sequenced during a study of T cell repertoires in cytomegalovirus infection. Findings of the study overall: HLA-C-restricted, CMV-specific TCR beta clonotypes were dominant ex vivo.

As to this clonotype: Antigen unknown.

TCRdb re-derived calls from the reads in MiXCR, one entry per CDR3 protein. The sample lists some 320,000 distinct CDR3 sequences, 25% to 35% seen once, with around 19% in the top ten. The CDR3 sequence is 16 residues long. The germline V gene encodes CDR1 SGDLS and CDR2 YYNGEE. J was trimmed by 4 bases and V by 4 bases; bases with no gene match: 9. Sequences were derived from cultured PBMCs, sampled from culture after CMV antigen stimulation. The chain carries TRBV9 and TRBJ2-1, with 9 bases lining up with TRBD2. The TCR comes from a human donor in good health (CMV status not recorded). Some clones in this sample may be carry-over from other donors' samples. The chain's CDR3 is CASSYELAGAYNEQFF. CDR3 in DNA: TGTGCCAGCAGCTACGAATTAGCGGGGGCTTACAATGAGCAGTTCTTC.